This entry describes one T cell receptor (beta chain). Antigen unknown. The data stem from a study of T cell responses to AZD1222 COVID-19 vaccine. Findings of the study overall: Rises in breadth and depth of Spike-specific TCRs came after two AZD1222 doses. None of the repertoires were sampled until the peak T cell response had passed. Clonal diversity may have been underestimated, and the donors were mostly white British, with more females than males.

CDR1 MDHEN and CDR2 SYDVKM come from the germline V gene. Trimming took 2 bases from V and 1 from J, leaving 11 bases between them. The CDR3 length is 16 residues. Method: immunoSEQ multiplex PCR; TCRdb's copy keeps in-frame clones and lacks some. The table includes around 150,000 clones, about 90% detected once. The chain has TRBV28 and TRBJ2-2; D possibly uses TRBD1 or TRBD2 (5 bases each). The receptor comes from an adult who received the MenACWY meningococcal vaccine as a control. Source: peripheral blood, taken 28 days after the second dose of the MenACWY control vaccine. The CDR3 sequence: CASSLPGLQNTGELFF. DNA of the CDR3: TGTGCCAGCAGTTTACCGGGGCTCCAGAACACCGGGGAGCTGTTTTTT.